The 16 T cell receptor beta chains presented below share a single source sample, sequenced in a study of PD-1 blockade in classical Hodgkin lymphoma. Libraries were prepared by immunoSEQ multiplex PCR; TCRdb keeps only in-frame clonotypes and omits some of them. The sample has tens of thousands of clones, around 80% seen once; the top ten hold 9.4%. Described time point: cycle 4 day 1 (C4D1), after about 6 weeks of nivolumab. Autologous stem cell transplantation was followed by relapse in every patient, and brentuximab vedotin exposure varied. The source was peripheral blood mononuclear cells (PBMCs), collected before the fourth cycle of nivolumab. The receptors derive from a human donor with classical Hodgkin lymphoma.

Only a few counts were recorded for this clone. This rearrangement joins TRBV18 to TRBJ2-3, with 9 bases matching TRBD1. The CDR3 spans 15 residues. J was trimmed by 5 bases and V by 4 bases; bases with no gene match: 7. The germline V gene has CDR1 KGHSH and CDR2 LQKENI. Here the CDR3 DNA reads TGTGCCAGCTCACTTAATCCGGGACAGGGAGATACGCAGTATTTT. Translating gives CASSLNPGQGDTQYF.

This chain joins TRBV5-4 and TRBJ2-5; 13 bases fit TRBD2. The V gene's germline CDR1 is SGHNT and CDR2 YYREEE (reference sequence). Germline trimming cut 4 bases from V and 1 base from J; bases unmatched to any gene: 10. CDR3 size: 18 residues. CDR3: CASSPGLAGAILQETQYF. CDR3 coding DNA: TGTGCCAGCAGCCCCGGACTAGCGGGGGCCATCCTCCAAGAGACCCAGTACTTC. Variable domain in full (rest from reference TRBV5-4 and TRBJ2-5): ETGVTQSPTHLIKTRGQQVTLRCSSQSGHNTVSWYQQALGQGPQFIFQYYREEENGRGNFPPRFSGLQFPNYSSELNVNALELDDSALYLCASSPGLAGAILQETQYFGPGTRLLVL.

The genes are TRBV6-6 and TRBJ1-2, with D tentatively TRBD1 (5 bases). Looked up from germline, CDR1 is MNHNY and CDR2 is SVGAGI (reference sequence). Trimming removed 6 bases from V and 8 bases from J, with 13 bases in between. The CDR3 has 12 amino acids. The CDR3 DNA reads TGTGCCAGCAGGGTTGGGGGTAGCGGCTACACCTTC. Protein: CASRVGGSGYTF.

The chain recombines TRBV4-2 with TRBJ1-2, with D perhaps matching TRBD1 (5 bases). The CDR3 covers 14 residues. Germline V gives CDR1 LGHNA, CDR2 YNFKEQ. V was cut by 4 bases and J by 7 bases, with 16 bases left in between. CDR3: CASSRVLRGSGYTF. The DNA for the CDR3 is TGTGCCAGCAGCCGGGTCCTTAGGGGCAGTGGCTACACCTTC.

This chain connects TRBV11-2 to TRBJ1-1, with TRBD1 matching 7 bases. CDR3 size: 13 residues. The germline CDR1 and CDR2 sequences are SGHAT and FQNNGV. The V gene end was trimmed by 5 bases and the J gene end by 3 bases; junction bases not matched to a gene: 3. DNA for the CDR3: TGTGCCAGCAGCACCACAGGGGACACTGAAGCTTTCTTT. It translates to CASSTTGDTEAFF.

V gene TRBV30 combines with J gene TRBJ2-1; 10 bases fit TRBD1. The CDR3 has 15 residues. Germline CDR1 is GTSNPN and CDR2 is SVGIG (reference sequence). V lost 5 bases to trimming and J lost 1 base; unmatched junction nucleotides: 5. CDR3 DNA sequence: TGTGCCTGGCGCAGACAGGGGGCGTCCTACAATGAGCAGTTCTTC. It yields the protein CAWRRQGASYNEQFF.

The J gene is TRBJ2-7, the V gene TRBV19; 9 nucleotides line up with TRBD2. Losses at the gene ends were 0 bases for V and 4 bases for J; bases not matched to a gene: 7. The CDR3 totals 16 residues. CDR1 and CDR2 (germline): LNHDA, SQIVND (reference sequence). CDR3 bases: TGTGCCAGTAGTATAGACATGACTAGCGGTGGGTACGAGCAGTACTTC. Protein product: CASSIDMTSGGYEQYF.

The CDR3: CASSPAVLNYGYTF. DNA for the CDR3: TGTGCCAGCAGCCCCGCTGTACTTAACTATGGCTACACCTTC. This chain connects TRBV7-2 to TRBJ1-2; D ambiguous. V was clipped by 5 bases and J by 1 base, with 11 bases between them. Germline V gives CDR1 SGHTA, CDR2 FQGNSA. CDR3 length: 14 amino acids.

The V call is TRBV9, the J call TRBJ2-7; the D gene is possibly TRBD1 (6 bases). The CDR3 is made up of 13 amino acids. The germline V gene has CDR1 SGDLS and CDR2 YYNGEE. The V end was cut by 4 bases, the J end by 5 bases, with 13 bases between. CDR3 nucleotide sequence: TGTGCCAGCAGCCCGGGACATGCCCACGAGCAGTACTTC. The encoded protein is CASSPGHAHEQYF.

This chain links TRBV6-1 with TRBJ2-1; no clear D gene. V dropped 2 bases and J dropped 10 bases, with 9 bases sitting between them. This CDR3 has 12 amino acids. In germline, CDR1 is MNHNS, CDR2 SASEGT. CDR3 region: CASSESTFEQFF. Written as DNA, the CDR3 is TGTGCCAGCAGTGAATCGACTTTCGAGCAGTTCTTC.

The gene calls are TRBV6-1 and TRBJ1-1, with 10 bases fitting TRBD1. The CDR3 runs 15 residues. Losses at the gene ends were 2 bases for V and 4 bases for J; bases not matched to a gene: 4. CDR1 MNHNS and CDR2 SASEGT come from the germline V gene. The CDR3 DNA is TGTGCCAGCAGTGAACCCCGGACAGGGGGCACTGAAGCTTTCTTT. This codes for CASSEPRTGGTEAFF.

The V gene is TRBV7-2, the J gene TRBJ1-1, with D possibly TRBD1 on 6 matching bases. The CDR3 totals 14 residues. The V end lost 5 bases, the J end lost 7 bases, and 17 bases lay between the germline ends. From germline, CDR1 is SGHTA and CDR2 FQGNSA. CDR3 sequence (DNA): TGTGCCAGCAGCCCGACCGGGGGCGGGGGTGAAGCTTTCTTT. It codes for CASSPTGGGGEAFF.

V and J are TRBV7-9 and TRBJ2-7; D not certain. This CDR3 comprises 12 residues. Trimming stripped 5 bases from V and 0 bases from J, with 5 bases between. CDR1 SEHNR and CDR2 FQNEAQ come from the germline V gene (reference sequence). CDR3 sequence (DNA): TGTGCCAGCAGCAGGAGCTCCTACGAGCAGTACTTC. Encoded protein: CASSRSSYEQYF.

This clone was picked up a small number of times. The V call is TRBV11-2, the J call TRBJ1-6, with D perhaps TRBD1 (5 bases). Between the trimmed V and J ends, which lost 3 bases and 4 bases, there was a span of 10 bases. This CDR3 has 15 residues. CDR1 and CDR2 from the germline V gene are SGHAT and FQNNGV. The CDR3 bases are TGTGCCAGCAGCTTTGGGGGAAAGTATAATTCACCCCTCCACTTT. It is translated as CASSFGGKYNSPLHF.

The chain has TRBV5-1 and TRBJ1-2; 10 bases line up with TRBD1. The germline V gene has CDR1 SGHRS and CDR2 YFSETQ. Germline trimming cut 5 bases from V and 3 bases from J; bases unmatched to any gene: 7. The CDR3 runs 15 residues. The CDR3 bases are TGCGCCAGCAGATTCCGGGACAGGGGATACTATGGCTACACCTTC. Translation: CASRFRDRGYYGYTF.

This chain connects TRBV7-2 to TRBJ2-7; D unresolved. The CDR3 is made up of 12 amino acids. The V and J ends lost 1 base and 4 bases respectively, with 5 bases between them. In germline, CDR1 is SGHTA, CDR2 FQGNSA. The CDR3 nucleotides read TGTGCCAGCAGCTTAGGCAGGTACGAGCAGTACTTC. Translation gives CASSLGRYEQYF.